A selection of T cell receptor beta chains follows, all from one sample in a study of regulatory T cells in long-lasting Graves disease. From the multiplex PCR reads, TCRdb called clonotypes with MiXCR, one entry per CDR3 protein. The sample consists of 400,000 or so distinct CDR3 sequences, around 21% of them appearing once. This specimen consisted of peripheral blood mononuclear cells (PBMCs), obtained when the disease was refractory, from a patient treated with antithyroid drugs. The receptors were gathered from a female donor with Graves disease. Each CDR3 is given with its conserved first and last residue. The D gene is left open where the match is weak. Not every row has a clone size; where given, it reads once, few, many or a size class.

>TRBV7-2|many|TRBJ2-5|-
CASSFRGSQETQYF
TGTGCCAGCAGCTTTCGGGGATCACAAGAGACCCAGTACTTC
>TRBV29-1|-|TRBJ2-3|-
CSVVRLTDTQYF
TGCAGCGTTGTGCGCCTCACAGATACGCAGTATTTT
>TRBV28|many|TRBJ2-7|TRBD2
CASSPLSGDTYEQYF
TGTGCCAGCTCGCCTCTTAGCGGGGATACCTACGAGCAGTACTTC
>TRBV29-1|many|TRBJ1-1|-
CSGREQNTEAFF
TGCAGCGGCCGGGAACAAAACACTGAAGCTTTCTTT
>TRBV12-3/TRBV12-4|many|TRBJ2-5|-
CASSHALKAPQETQYF
TGTGCCAGCAGTCACGCTCTTAAGGCGCCACAAGAGACCCAGTACTTC
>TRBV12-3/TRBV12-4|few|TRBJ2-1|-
CASSYSIVEEVYEQFF
TGTGCCAGCAGTTACTCTATAGTGGAAGAGGTGTATGAGCAGTTCTTC
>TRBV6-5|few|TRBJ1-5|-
CASSYIPGGGNQPQHF
TGTGCCAGCAGTTACATTCCGGGTGGAGGCAATCAGCCCCAGCATTTT
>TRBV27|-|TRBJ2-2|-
CASSSNRGELFF
TGTGCCAGCAGTTCCAACCGGGGGGAGCTGTTTTTT
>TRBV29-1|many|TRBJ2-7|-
CSVEATAYEQYF
TGCAGCGTTGAAGCGACCGCATACGAGCAGTACTTC
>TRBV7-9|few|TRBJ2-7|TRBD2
CASSSPLGLAGFYEQYF
TGTGCCAGCAGCTCCCCCTTGGGACTAGCGGGATTCTACGAGCAGTACTTC
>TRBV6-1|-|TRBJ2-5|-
CASNSGTLEKKTQYF
TGTGCCAGCAACTCCGGGACACTCGAAAAGAAGACCCAGTACTTC